The 21 T cell receptor beta chains below were found in one sample sequenced in a study of blood T cells in healthy people across ages. A sample-barcoded 5' primer and a J-beta primer mix were used in a second PCR of roughly 7 to 11 cycles. TCRdb reprocessed the 5' RACE reads with MiXCR, giving one entry per CDR3 protein. The sample consists of roughly 2 million distinct CDR3 sequences, around half of them appearing once. The sequenced sample consisted of blood. These receptors came from a woman in her thirties or forties in good health.

This sequence joins TRBV20-1 and TRBJ2-5, with 12 nucleotides matching TRBD2. The CDR3 loop spans 17 amino acids. Unmatched junction bases numbered 16, after V lost 8 bases and J lost 3 bases. Germline CDR1 DFQATT, CDR2 SNEGSKA (reference sequence). The CDR3 region is CSPERASGGALEETQYF. The CDR3 coding sequence is TGCAGTCCCGAGAGGGCTAGCGGGGGGGCCTTGGAAGAGACCCAGTACTTC.

This clonotype was seen a few times. The chain uses TRBV20-1 and TRBJ1-5; D is undetermined. Looked up from germline, CDR1 is DFQATT and CDR2 is SNEGSKA (reference sequence). The ends were cut back, 6 bases at V and 0 bases at J, with 12 bases in the middle. CDR3 size: 14 residues. The CDR3 DNA sequence: TGCAGTGCGGCAACAGTAAATAGCAATCAGCCCCAGCATTTT. Protein product: CSAATVNSNQPQHF.

J is TRBJ2-3 and V is TRBV27; TRBD2 matches 11 bases. The CDR3 is 16 amino acids. CDR1 MNHEY and CDR2 SMNVEV come from the germline V gene (reference sequence). J gave up 2 bases and V 7 bases, and 8 bases lay outside the gene matches. The CDR3: CASIGRSGGVTDTQYF. The CDR3 nucleotides read TGTGCCAGCATTGGGCGTAGCGGGGGGGTCACAGATACGCAGTATTTT.

This chain uses TRBV28 with TRBJ1-2, with a weak D call TRBD1 (5 bases). Deletions cut 2 bases from V and 4 bases from J, with 14 bases between. CDR3 length equals 15 residues. The germline CDR1 and CDR2 sequences are MDHEN and SYDVKM. CDR3 residues: CASSLVGRESYGYTF. CDR3 DNA sequence: TGTGCCAGCAGTTTAGTAGGCAGGGAGAGCTATGGCTACACCTTC.

The V call is TRBV5-5, the J call TRBJ2-5; D may be TRBD1 or TRBD2 (5 bases each). V lost 1 base and J lost 4, with 14 bases in between. This CDR3 has 15 amino acids. The germline V gene encodes CDR1 SGHKS and CDR2 YYEKEE (reference sequence). This CDR3 reads CASSLLRRGLETQYF. CDR3 nucleotides: TGTGCCAGCAGCTTGTTGAGACGGGGCCTAGAGACCCAGTACTTC. Supplemented by reference TRBV5-5 and TRBJ2-5, the full variable domain reads DAGVTQSPTHLIKTRGQQVTLRCSPISGHKSVSWYQQVLGQGPQFIFQYYEKEERGRGNFPDRFSARQFPNYSSELNVNALLLGDSALYLCASSLLRRGLETQYFGPGTRLLVL.

This clonotype was found a few times. The rearrangement links TRBV6-6 to TRBJ2-6, with TRBD1 matching over 10 bases. The CDR3 extends over 17 amino acids. J lost 2 bases, V lost 5 bases, and 6 bases had no gene match. In germline, CDR1 is MNHNY, CDR2 SVGAGI (reference sequence). CDR3 sequence: CASSTRDRGTGANVLTF. The CDR3 region has the DNA TGTGCCAGCAGTACCCGGGACAGGGGCACTGGGGCCAACGTCCTGACTTTC.

The V and J genes are TRBV7-2 and TRBJ1-2, with a possible D match to TRBD1 (6 bases). Germline assignment: CDR1 SGHTA and CDR2 FQGNSA. The CDR3 contains 15 residues. V was trimmed by 4 bases and J by 4 bases, leaving 16 bases between them. The CDR3 DNA reads TGTGCCAGCAGCTCGCAGGGGTCGCCCACCTATGGCTACACCTTC. Translation gives CASSSQGSPTYGYTF. The whole variable domain, filled in from reference TRBV7-2 and TRBJ1-2, reads GAGVSQSPSNKVTEKGKDVELRCDPISGHTALYWYRQSLGQGLEFLIYFQGNSAPDKSGLPSDRFSAERTGGSVSTLTIQRTQQEDSAVYLCASSSQGSPTYGYTFGSGTRLTVV.

This sequence joins TRBV12-3 or TRBV12-4 and TRBJ2-2; D unclear. Trimming pared 8 bases from V and 7 bases from J, leaving 5 bases between. CDR3 length: 10 residues. DNA for the CDR3: TGTGCCAGCGGGGACGGGGAGCTGTTTTTT. Amino acids: CASGDGELFF.

This clonotype appeared a few times. The chain has TRBV10-3 and TRBJ2-7; no definite D call. V lost 3 bases and J lost 3, with 12 bases in between. Germline V lookup: CDR1 ENHRY, CDR2 SYGVKD. This CDR3 region has 14 residues. DNA for the CDR3: TGTGCCATCAGTGATTCAGATGGTTACTACGAGCAGTACTTC. This gives the protein CAISDSDGYYEQYF.

This sequence joins TRBV4-2 and TRBJ1-4, with 8 positions matching TRBD1. Germline CDR1 is LGHNA and CDR2 is YNFKEQ. The CDR3 has 16 amino acids. V lost 4 bases, J lost 4 bases, and 8 bases stayed unmatched. For the CDR3, the DNA is TGTGCCAGCAGCCGGGGACAGGCCTCTGGTAATGAAAAACTGTTTTTT. Residues: CASSRGQASGNEKLFF.

V gene TRBV7-2 combines with J gene TRBJ1-2; no definite D call. The germline CDR1 and CDR2 sequences are SGHTA and FQGNSA. The V and J ends lost 6 bases and 4 bases respectively, with 9 bases between them. The CDR3 sequence is 12 residues long. Written as DNA, the CDR3 is TGTGCCAGCAGACTGATGAGCTATGGCTACACCTTC. As protein: CASRLMSYGYTF.

The CDR3 nucleotides are TGCAGTGCTAGAAAGGGTGGATCTATGGATACGCAGTATTTT. Translating it yields CSARKGGSMDTQYF. The V call is TRBV20-1, the J call TRBJ2-3; D is unclear. The length of the CDR3 is 14 residues. Germline V gene sequence: CDR1 DFQATT, CDR2 SNEGSKA (reference sequence). The germline V and J ends were trimmed by 2 bases and 6 bases, with 15 bases remaining between them.

V and J are TRBV28 and TRBJ2-3, with D maybe TRBD2 (7 bases). CDR1 and CDR2 from the germline V gene are MDHEN and SYDVKM. Trimming stripped 7 bases from V and 2 bases from J, with 10 bases between. The CDR3 totals 13 residues. CDR3 DNA: TGTGCCAGCATTCGGGGGGCCACAGATACGCAGTATTTT. As protein: CASIRGATDTQYF.

This clonotype was seen a handful of times. The chain is built from TRBV27 and TRBJ2-1; perhaps TRBD1 as D (5 bases). V was shortened by 3 bases and J by 7 bases, with 16 bases between the two germline ends. The CDR3 runs to 15 residues. Germline lookup yields CDR1 MNHEY and CDR2 SMNVEV (reference sequence). CDR3 sequence (DNA): TGTGCCAGCAGTTTTGGGCAGGGTGTAAGGAATGAGCAGTTCTTC. It specifies CASSFGQGVRNEQFF.

The chain couples TRBV2 to TRBJ2-1; 7 bases map to TRBD2. From germline, CDR1 is SNHLY and CDR2 FYNNEI. V lost 11 bases, J lost 2 bases, and 24 bases stayed unmatched. The CDR3 is 19 amino acids. The DNA of the CDR3 is TGTGCCGGGGGAATAGGCAGGGAAGTACTAGCGAAAACCTACAATGAGCAGTTCTTC. This sequence encodes CAGGIGREVLAKTYNEQFF. Combining the CDR3 with reference TRBV2 and TRBJ2-1 gives the whole variable domain EPEVTQTPSHQVTQMGQEVILRCVPISNHLYFYWYRQILGQKVEFLVSFYNNEISEKSEIFDDQFSVERPDGSNFTLKIRSTKLEDSAMYFCAGGIGREVLAKTYNEQFFGPGTRLTVL.

Only a few counts were recorded for this clonotype. The CDR3 bases are TGCAGCGTTGAACCGACCACCGGGGCCTTAAGGGAGCAGTTCTTC. Translation: CSVEPTTGALREQFF. The chain joins TRBV29-1 to TRBJ2-1; D assignment may be TRBD1 or TRBD2 (5 bases each). This CDR3 spans 15 amino acids. Deletions cut 2 bases from V and 10 bases from J, with 21 bases between. The germline V gene encodes CDR1 SQVTM and CDR2 ANQGSEA.

This clonotype was counted a few times. V usage is TRBV12-5 and J usage is TRBJ2-1; 7 bases are shared with TRBD1. V gave up 6 bases and J gave up 1 base; unmatched junction bases: 6. Germline V lookup: CDR1 LGHNT, CDR2 FRNRAP. This CDR3 comprises 15 residues. The CDR3: CASGQRQGSYNEQFF. The CDR3 nucleotides read TGTGCTAGTGGCCAGCGACAGGGATCCTACAATGAGCAGTTCTTC.

This clonotype was picked up a small number of times. The chain employs TRBV4-1 and TRBJ2-3; the match to TRBD2 covers 8 bases. The CDR3 loop spans 16 amino acids. With 0 bases clipped from V and 5 bases from J, the junction kept 7 bases outside the gene matches. CDR1 is MGHRA, CDR2 YSYEKL, per germline. CDR3 sequence (DNA): TGCGCCAGCAGCCAAGATCTCGGGGGGGCGGTAGATACGCAGTATTTT. This codes for CASSQDLGGAVDTQYF.

V and J are TRBV13 and TRBJ1-6; TRBD1 matches 7 bases. The V gene's germline CDR1 is PRHDT and CDR2 FYEKMQ (reference sequence). The CDR3 has 13 amino acids. The V segment lost 5 bases and the J segment 9 bases; nucleotides outside the gene matches: 4. CDR3 in amino acids: CASSTGASSPLHF. CDR3 DNA sequence: TGTGCCAGCAGCACAGGGGCGAGTTCACCCCTCCACTTT.

The chain employs TRBV7-2 and TRBJ1-1; D is unclear. The CDR3 sequence is 13 residues long. V was cut by 4 bases and J by 1 base, with 7 bases left in between. Germline CDR1 reads SGHTA; CDR2 reads FQGNSA. CDR3 nucleotide sequence: TGTGCCAGCAGCTCCCACGGGAACACTGAAGCTTTCTTT. Protein sequence: CASSSHGNTEAFF.

Concerning this clonotype: The junction and the germline gene differ at one end; a read error may be behind it. V and J are TRBV7-2 and TRBJ2-1; D is possibly TRBD2 (6 bases). Germline CDR1 is SGHTA and CDR2 is FQGNSA. The CDR3 contains 14 residues. DNA of the CDR3: TGTGCCGGCGGGGCGCGGGACTCCTACAATGAGCGGTTCTTC. This gives the protein CAGGARDSYNERFF.